This T cell receptor beta chain was found in a study of blood T cell repertoires in COVID-19. Generated by immunoSEQ multiplex PCR, the TCRdb table keeps only in-frame clones and is missing some. The sample shows 200,000 to 250,000 clones, roughly 90% of them seen only once. The study drew participants aged about 18 to 95 years from 20 to 30 US areas. The CDR3 consists of 13 residues. The ends were cut back, 4 bases at V and 7 bases at J, with 14 bases in the middle. The germline V gene encodes CDR1 SGHDT and CDR2 YYEEEE. This rearrangement joins TRBV5-6 to TRBJ1-1, with D perhaps matching TRBD1 (6 bases). Sample: PBMCs or T cells enriched from blood (not recorded which). The receptor's source is a woman aged 40-49 years with acute COVID-19. CDR3 sequence (DNA): TGTGCCAGCAGCCTCAGACAGGCTAGTGAAGCTTTCTTT. Translation: CASSLRQASEAFF.